These 22 T cell receptor beta chains were sequenced from one sample in a study of cytomegalovirus exposure and HLA in healthy donors. With 60 Vbeta and 13 Jbeta primers, the PCR was carried out. Some clones are missing from TCRdb's copy, which holds only in-frame ones; the method was immunoSEQ multiplex PCR. In the table there are 130,000 or so clones, 70% to 75% of which are singletons. The sample comprised PBMCs. The receptors were sampled from a woman in her 40s in good health and CMV-seropositive.

This clone was detected once. The chain couples TRBV9 to TRBJ1-1; perhaps TRBD1 as D (5 bases). Trimming took 3 bases from V and 4 from J, leaving 13 bases between them. The CDR3 totals 14 residues. CDR1 SGDLS and CDR2 YYNGEE come from the germline V gene. The chain's CDR3 is CASSGSDGGTEAFF. CDR3 DNA sequence: TGTGCCAGCAGCGGTTCAGACGGGGGCACTGAAGCTTTCTTT.

V gene TRBV9 combines with J gene TRBJ2-3; D unclear. The CDR3 is 12 residues long. Per the germline V gene, CDR1 is SGDLS and CDR2 is YYNGEE. V was pared by 4 bases and J by 6 bases, with 9 bases between. The CDR3 is CASSLTLDTQYF. Here the CDR3 DNA reads TGTGCCAGCAGCTTAACTCTGGATACGCAGTATTTT.

This clone was recorded at least ten times. The chain employs TRBV7-9 and TRBJ2-3; TRBD2 might be the D (5 bases). This CDR3 is built from 15 residues. The germline CDR1 and CDR2 sequences are SEHNR and FQNEAQ (reference sequence). V gave up 4 bases and J gave up 4 bases, with 15 bases separating them. CDR3 protein: CASSSPASSADTQYF. CDR3 DNA: TGTGCCAGCAGCTCCCCGGCTAGCTCTGCAGATACGCAGTATTTT.

This clone was recorded once. This chain uses TRBV7-9 with TRBJ1-2; unclear D gene. The V end was cut by 5 bases, the J end by 8 bases, with 18 bases between. The CDR3 is made up of 14 amino acids. Per germline, CDR1 SEHNR and CDR2 FQNEAQ (reference sequence). In DNA, the CDR3 is TGTGCCAGCAGCGTAACAGCATTTCAAACCGGCTACACCTTC. Its protein product is CASSVTAFQTGYTF.

The CDR3 region has the DNA TGTGCCAGCAGCTCCCCGGGACTAGCGGGGAGTGGGTCCTACAATGAGCAGTTCTTC. Translating gives CASSSPGLAGSGSYNEQFF. The chain joins TRBV7-2 to TRBJ2-1; 13 nucleotides line up with TRBD2. CDR3 length: 19 amino acids. In germline, CDR1 is SGHTA, CDR2 FQGNSA. The J segment lost 1 base and the V segment lost 4 bases, leaving 10 bases of the junction unmatched.

Only one count was recorded for this clone. V usage is TRBV5-1 and J usage is TRBJ1-4; D may be TRBD1 (5 bases). This CDR3 region has 15 residues. CDR1 SGHRS and CDR2 YFSETQ come from the germline V gene. Trimming took off 0 bases at V and 8 bases at J, with 14 bases between the two ends. The CDR3 DNA follows: TGCGCCAGCAGCTTGGACCGGGGACTGGAGGAAAAACTGTTTTTT. It yields the protein CASSLDRGLEEKLFF.

The J gene is TRBJ1-1, the V gene TRBV15; 9 bases align to TRBD1. The CDR3 sequence is 15 residues long. Trimming cost V 4 bases and J 3 bases; bases outside gene matches: 6. Germline lookup yields CDR1 LNHNV and CDR2 YYDKDF (reference sequence). The CDR3 DNA follows: TGTGCCACCAGCACTCGACAGGGGGTGGACACTGAAGCTTTCTTT. Its translation is CATSTRQGVDTEAFF.

The chain links TRBV28 to TRBJ1-2, with D uncertain. The CDR3 covers 12 residues. The germline V gene has CDR1 MDHEN and CDR2 SYDVKM. V dropped 9 bases and J dropped 2 bases, with 10 bases sitting between them. In nucleotides, the CDR3 is TGTGCCAGTCAATCGGGGAACTATGGCTACACCTTC. This codes for CASQSGNYGYTF.

The chain joins TRBV28 to TRBJ1-3; D unresolved. V lost 4 bases, J lost 2 bases, and 3 bases lay in between. The CDR3 loop spans 12 amino acids. Germline V gives CDR1 MDHEN, CDR2 SYDVKM. The CDR3 protein is CASSSAGNTIYF. The CDR3 nucleotides are TGTGCCAGCAGTTCTGCTGGAAACACCATATATTTT.

The chain uses TRBV4-3 and TRBJ2-7, with D uncertain. Per the germline V gene, CDR1 is LGHNA and CDR2 is YSLEER. The V end was cut by 1 base, the J end by 3 bases, with 10 bases between. CDR3 length equals 14 residues. The DNA for the CDR3 is TGCGCCAGCAGCCAAGGACATATTTTCTACGAGCAGTACTTC. This gives the protein CASSQGHIFYEQYF.

The chain combines TRBV7-2 with TRBJ1-5; 10 bases match TRBD1. Germline assignment: CDR1 SGHTA and CDR2 FQGNSA. The length of the CDR3 is 14 residues. V was clipped by 4 bases and J by 6 bases; unmatched bases: 3. CDR3 sequence reads: CASSSDRGTQPQHF. CDR3 in DNA: TGTGCCAGCAGCTCGGACAGGGGGACTCAGCCCCAGCATTTT.

The J gene is TRBJ2-7, the V gene TRBV10-3; D call uncertain. From germline, CDR1 is ENHRY and CDR2 SYGVKD. V was trimmed by 0 bases and J by 6 bases, leaving 3 bases between them. The CDR3 is 11 residues long. As DNA, the CDR3 is TGTGCCATCAGTGAGTCCCTCGAGCAGTACTTC. This codes for CAISESLEQYF.

Details on this clone: Other DNA sequences within the sample encode an identical CDR3. This chain uses TRBV7-2 with TRBJ2-3; D remains ambiguous. The CDR3 sequence is 14 residues long. V shed 6 bases and J shed 2 bases, with 12 bases lying between them. The germline V gene encodes CDR1 SGHTA and CDR2 FQGNSA. This CDR3 reads CASSSRRVTDTQYF. The DNA for the CDR3 is TGTGCCAGCAGTTCTCGACGGGTCACAGATACGCAGTATTTT.

V usage is TRBV6-5 and J usage is TRBJ1-6; D call uncertain. This CDR3 has 14 residues. Germline V gene lookup returns CDR1 MNHEY and CDR2 SVGAGI. V was clipped by 7 bases and J by 6 bases, with 13 bases between them. CDR3 amino acids: CASNIGGLNSPLHF. CDR3 nucleotide sequence: TGTGCCAGCAATATCGGAGGGCTTAATTCACCCCTCCACTTT.

This clone was observed a handful of times. A junction boundary mismatches the germline segment, possibly from a read error. J is TRBJ1-2 and V is TRBV28, with D possibly matching TRBD1 (6 bases). The V gene's germline CDR1 is MDHEN and CDR2 SYDVKM. This CDR3 contains 12 residues. CDR3 loop: CASSSPDRPTAF. The CDR3 region has the DNA TGTGCCAGCAGTTCTCCGGACAGACCGACCGCATTT.

The rearrangement joins TRBV7-9 to TRBJ1-5; D gene ambiguous. Germline loops: CDR1 SEHNR, CDR2 FQNEAQ (reference sequence). The CDR3 spans 15 residues. Trimming cost V 2 bases and J 2 bases, with 10 bases left between them. CDR3 bases: TGTGCCAGCAGCTTATTCTCGGAGGGCAATCAGCCCCAGCATTTT. This encodes CASSLFSEGNQPQHF.

This clone was seen ten or more times. The chain carries TRBV4-2 and TRBJ1-4; no reliable D call. With 4 bases removed from V and 8 bases from J, the gap between germline ends came to 8 bases. CDR1 is LGHNA and CDR2 is YNFKEQ in the germline V gene. CDR3 length: 12 residues. The CDR3 spells CASSLLGEKLFF. The DNA for the CDR3 is TGTGCCAGCAGCCTGCTCGGGGAAAAACTGTTTTTT.

This clone was observed a few times. The J gene is TRBJ1-1, the V gene TRBV30; D uncertain. Germline assignment: CDR1 GTSNPN and CDR2 SVGIG (reference sequence). V was pared by 2 bases and J by 8 bases, with 12 bases between. This CDR3 contains 12 residues. The CDR3 is CAWSITTIEAFF. The CDR3 region has the DNA TGTGCCTGGAGTATAACTACCATAGAAGCTTTCTTT.

This clone has only a few counts. J is TRBJ1-1 and V is TRBV28; 8 positions match TRBD1. Germline V CDR1 and CDR2: MDHEN, SYDVKM. V was clipped by 2 bases and J by 8 bases; unmatched bases: 7. The CDR3 runs to 14 residues. The chain's CDR3 is CASSLTGGQREAFF. The DNA of the CDR3 is TGTGCCAGCAGTTTAACAGGGGGGCAAAGAGAAGCTTTCTTT.

The V call is TRBV4-1, the J call TRBJ1-4, with TRBD1 identical over 7 bases. CDR3 size: 18 residues. The J segment lost 4 bases and the V segment lost 0 bases, leaving 11 bases of the junction unmatched. CDR1 MGHRA and CDR2 YSYEKL come from the germline V gene. CDR3 amino acids: CASSQDRRGGSRNEKLFF. The CDR3 DNA is TGCGCCAGCAGCCAAGATCGGAGAGGGGGCAGCCGTAATGAAAAACTGTTTTTT.

The chain is built from TRBV19 and TRBJ2-2, with D tentatively TRBD2 (5 bases). V was clipped by 7 bases and J by 6 bases, with 15 bases between them. CDR1 and CDR2 (germline): LNHDA, SQIVND (reference sequence). The CDR3 covers 14 residues. The CDR3 nucleotides are TGTGCCAGTACCACACAACCGCGGGCCGGGGAGCTGTTTTTT. This sequence encodes CASTTQPRAGELFF.

The rearrangement links TRBV5-4 to TRBJ2-2; D is unclear. CDR3 length equals 17 residues. The V gene lost 0 bases and the J gene lost 1 base, with 13 bases spanning the gap. Germline V CDR1 and CDR2: SGHNT, YYREEE (reference sequence). The CDR3 reads CASSLESSLMNTGELFF. The CDR3, as DNA: TGTGCCAGCAGCTTGGAGAGTTCACTGATGAACACCGGGGAGCTGTTTTTT. Variable domain in full (rest from reference TRBV5-4 and TRBJ2-2): ETGVTQSPTHLIKTRGQQVTLRCSSQSGHNTVSWYQQALGQGPQFIFQYYREEENGRGNFPPRFSGLQFPNYSSELNVNALELDDSALYLCASSLESSLMNTGELFFGEGSRLTVL.